This T cell receptor beta chain was sequenced during a study of shared clonotypes between healthy human individuals. Findings and limits, study-wide: Naive subsets typically showed greater estimated richness than memory subsets. What limited the represented genetic and exposure-history diversity was the small number of donors. Clonotypes not shared had lower generation probabilities than those common to all four donors.

As originally analysed: Filtering differed since immunoSEQ provided only junctions, with no quality scores. Sequenced by immunoSEQ multiplex PCR; TCRdb stores in-frame clones only, minus some. From that table come the V and J calls and clone size; the DNA was used to work out D and trimming. The profile shows about 680,000 clones, roughly nine tenths of them singletons. Naive-designated CD8 cells lacked CD45RO, were positively enriched for CCR7, and omitted terminally differentiated effector memory CD45RA+ cells. Remarks on this clone: Antigen specificity is unknown.

The CDR3 is made up of 14 amino acids. The V gene's germline CDR1 is MNHEY and CDR2 SMNVEV (reference sequence). The V gene end was trimmed by 10 bases and the J gene end by 8 bases; junction bases not matched to a gene: 8. The V and J genes are TRBV27 and TRBJ2-1; 13 bases are a match to TRBD2. Sequences were obtained from naive CD8+ T cells sorted from blood. This sequence originates from a man aged 25 to 45 in good health. The CDR3 protein is CATRRGLAGDEQFF. The CDR3 DNA follows: TGTGCCACCAGACGAGGACTAGCGGGAGATGAGCAGTTCTTC.